This TCR beta chain stems from a study of cytotoxic CD8 clonotypes in ibrutinib-treated CLL. General study points: Samples were collected at differing times from sustained-remission and progressing patients.

CDR1 and CDR2 (germline): SQVTM, ANQGSEA. The CDR3 is 14 residues long. The germline V and J ends were trimmed by 4 bases and 0 bases, with 10 bases remaining between them. Sequenced by immunoSEQ multiplex PCR; TCRdb stores in-frame clones only, minus some. The table shows approximately 150,000 clones, with more than 70% occurring only once. Roughly 2 micrograms of genomic DNA, which was extracted from cryopreserved PBMCs, served as the material used for the TCR beta libraries. For this clone: The target antigen is unknown.

The rearrangement uses TRBV29-1 and TRBJ1-3; tentatively, D is TRBD1 (6 bases). The sequence derives from a human donor with chronic lymphocytic leukemia. This material consisted of PBMCs, taken at disease progression, from a patient treated with ibrutinib. The CDR3 DNA reads TGCAGCGTTGTGGACAGCCTCTCTGGAAACACCATATATTTT. Translated: CSVVDSLSGNTIYF. Using reference TRBV29-1 and TRBJ1-3 for the parts outside the CDR3, the full variable domain is SAVISQKPSRDICQRGTSLTIQCQVDSQVTMMFWYRQQPGQSLTLIATANQGSEATYESGFVIDKFPISRPNLTFSTLTVSNMSPEDSSIYLCSVVDSLSGNTIYFGEGSWLTVV.